The entry that follows covers one T cell receptor beta chain sequence. Its antigen is unidentified. Those who donated were healthy bone marrow donors. This CDR3 region has 15 residues. Germline lookup yields CDR1 ENHRY and CDR2 SYGVKD. V was trimmed by 4 bases and J by 3 bases, leaving 12 bases between them. This sample was included in a study of cytomegalovirus exposure and HLA in healthy donors. The study's findings and limits: Reported results showed that the classifier diagnosed cytomegalovirus status with high specificity and sensitivity. Donors belonging to an Asian-associated ancestry cluster reportedly showed fewer N-insertions in productive TCRs than the 666-donor mean, according to what a later analysis found. Earlier analysis looked at TCR beta V segments, and most were productive about 90% or about 30% of the time.

The PCR employed 60 Vbeta primers together with 13 Jbeta primers. Profiled with immunoSEQ multiplex PCR; TCRdb holds only in-frame clones, not every one. Of fewer than 200,000 clones listed, roughly two thirds are singletons. This sequence originates from a woman in her 30s in good health and CMV-seronegative. The chain employs TRBV10-3 and TRBJ2-2, with TRBD1 as a possible D gene (5 bases). The sequencing input was PBMCs. CDR3 sequence: CAISVSKGDTGELFF. Here the CDR3 DNA reads TGTGCCATCAGTGTTTCGAAAGGGGACACCGGGGAGCTGTTTTTT.